This section outlines one TCR beta chain sequence together with its context. These data are taken from a study of T cell responses to AZD1222 COVID-19 vaccine. Data came from immunoSEQ multiplex PCR; TCRdb stores just in-frame clones and leaves some out. The sample consists of about 140,000 clones, over 90% of them appearing once. The trim removed 5 bases at V and 4 bases at J, leaving 19 bases unmatched. The CDR3 is 20 amino acids. The germline V gene encodes CDR1 LGHDT and CDR2 YNNKEL (reference sequence). Sample: peripheral blood, taken on day 0 of AZD1222 vaccination. The receptor was derived from an adult in good health. The rearrangement uses TRBV3-1 (or the pseudogene TRBV3-2) and TRBJ2-2; TRBD2 matches at 10 bases. The CDR3 region has the DNA TGTGCCAGCAGCGGAACATTAGCTAGCGGGGGTCCGCGAGGCACCGGGGAGCTGTTTTTT. Encoded protein: CASSGTLASGGPRGTGELFF.